One T cell receptor beta chain is described in this entry. Its antigen is unidentified. This CDR3 contains 14 residues. Trimming took off 4 bases at V and 2 bases at J, with 12 bases between the two ends. Germline V gene sequence: CDR1 SGHRS, CDR2 YFSETQ. Only in-frame clones appear in the TCRdb table, and some are missing; sequencing was by immunoSEQ multiplex PCR. The sample yields some 110,000 clones, around nine tenths seen once. The data are from a study of cytomegalovirus exposure and HLA in healthy donors. Regarding the study as a whole: Most TCR sequences were uncommon, yet certain public TCRs appeared in many donors. The finding came from a later analysis; first-cohort TCR clusters tended to co-occur in the roughly 110 validation repertoires.

The material sequenced was PBMCs. The chain is built from TRBV5-1 and TRBJ2-5; possibly TRBD1 for D (6 bases). The source is a young man in good health and CMV-seropositive. For the CDR3, the DNA is TGCGCCAGCAGCCCGGACAGATCACAAGAGACCCAGTACTTC. This sequence encodes CASSPDRSQETQYF.